The 25 T cell receptor beta chains in this list originate from one sample, sequenced in a study of chemoradiotherapy in HPV16-positive cancers. TCRdb's table, derived via immunoSEQ multiplex PCR, lists solely in-frame clones and lacks some. The sample holds some 30,000 clones, about four fifths seen once. Material: blood, obtained from a patient who underwent chemoradiotherapy. The receptor set was obtained from a human donor with HPV-associated anogenital cancer.

This clone was detected a few times. The rearrangement uses TRBV5-1 and TRBJ1-3; 11 bases fit TRBD1. With V trimmed by 2 bases and J by 4 bases, 8 bases remained unmatched. Germline CDR1 SGHRS, CDR2 YFSETQ. CDR3 length: 17 amino acids. CDR3 nucleotide sequence: TGCGCCAGCAGCTTTATAGGACAGGGGGCCGACGGAAACACCATATATTTT. Its protein is CASSFIGQGADGNTIYF.

The chain has TRBV6-1 and TRBJ2-6; the D gene could be TRBD1 or TRBD2 (5 bases each). The CDR3 loop spans 15 amino acids. The ends were cut back, 4 bases at V and 2 bases at J, with 9 bases in the middle. Germline CDR1 MNHNS, CDR2 SASEGT. The CDR3 DNA follows: TGTGCCAGCAGTGCAACGGGGCCTGGGGCCAACGTCCTGACTTTC. Residues: CASSATGPGANVLTF.

V usage is TRBV7-9 and J usage is TRBJ2-1; TRBD2 agrees at 9 bases. This CDR3 is built from 15 residues. In germline, CDR1 is SEHNR, CDR2 FQNEAQ (reference sequence). V was pared by 1 base and J by 8 bases, with 6 bases of the junction left unmatched. The CDR3 coding sequence is TGTGCCAGCAGCTTAGGTAGCGGGGGATTCCATGAGCAGTTCTTC. Protein product: CASSLGSGGFHEQFF.

This clone has just one count. This chain joins TRBV19 and TRBJ1-4, with TRBD1 matching over 8 bases. With 6 bases clipped from V and 8 bases from J, the junction kept 5 bases outside the gene matches. This CDR3 has 13 amino acids. CDR1 LNHDA and CDR2 SQIVND come from the germline V gene (reference sequence). CDR3 protein: CASSDRGGEKLFF. CDR3 DNA sequence: TGTGCCAGTAGCGACAGGGGAGGAGAAAAACTGTTTTTT.

The chain couples TRBV5-6 to TRBJ1-2, with unresolved D. V lost 2 bases to trimming and J lost 1 base, with 12 bases between them. The CDR3 consists of 15 residues. Per germline, CDR1 SGHDT and CDR2 YYEEEE. The chain's CDR3 is CASSFTPVSNYGYTF. The CDR3 DNA reads as TGTGCCAGCAGCTTTACGCCAGTGAGTAACTATGGCTACACCTTC.

This chain joins TRBV27 and TRBJ1-6; a weak D match, TRBD1 (6 bases). V was shortened by 2 bases and J by 5 bases, with 10 bases between the two germline ends. Germline CDR1 is MNHEY and CDR2 is SMNVEV (reference sequence). This CDR3 is built from 15 residues. For the CDR3, the DNA is TGTGCCAGCAGTTTACGCAGGGGCAATAATTCACCCCTCCACTTT. Amino acids: CASSLRRGNNSPLHF.

The J gene is TRBJ1-5, the V gene TRBV6-1; possible D gene TRBD1, 5 bases. Trimming removed 8 bases from V and 5 bases from J, with 19 bases in between. This CDR3 contains 15 residues. Per the germline V gene, CDR1 is MNHNS and CDR2 is SASEGT. CDR3 coding DNA: TGTGCCAGCTTCCCCGGAACAGGTAGTTATCAGCCCCAGCATTTT. Protein: CASFPGTGSYQPQHF.

This clone was counted between two and nine times. The chain carries TRBV10-1 and TRBJ2-2; D gene unclear. This CDR3 comprises 17 residues. With 3 bases removed from V and 0 bases from J, the gap between germline ends came to 14 bases. Germline CDR1 WNHNN, CDR2 SYGVQD (reference sequence). Here the CDR3 reads CASSEFIPLTNTGELFF. The DNA of the CDR3 is TGCGCCAGCAGTGAATTTATCCCCCTGACGAACACCGGGGAGCTGTTTTTT.

This rearrangement joins TRBV5-5 to TRBJ2-5; 8 bases fit TRBD2. Trimming at V came to 6 bases and at J to 4 bases, leaving 5 bases not matched to a gene. This CDR3 is built from 13 residues. Germline CDR1 SGHKS, CDR2 YYEKEE (reference sequence). The CDR3 DNA reads TGTGCCAGCACCCGGGGGGGTGGAGAGACCCAGTACTTC. Translated, it gives CASTRGGGETQYF.

The chain couples TRBV29-1 to TRBJ2-7, with D perhaps TRBD2 (6 bases). The CDR3 runs 12 residues. Trimming took 7 bases from V and 3 from J, leaving 13 bases between them. Germline V CDR1 and CDR2: SQVTM, ANQGSEA. CDR3 sequence reads: CSAEGGNYEQYV. DNA of the CDR3: TGCAGCGCCGAGGGCGGGAACTACGAGCAGTACGTC.

The J gene is TRBJ1-5, the V gene TRBV30, with D possibly matching TRBD1 (5 bases). The V gene lost 0 bases and the J gene lost 2 bases, with 11 bases spanning the gap. Germline CDR1 reads GTSNPN; CDR2 reads SVGIG (reference sequence). This CDR3 has 15 amino acids. CDR3 coding DNA: TGTGCCTGGAGTGTACCGGGGGGAGGCAATCAGCCCCAGCATTTT. Translating it yields CAWSVPGGGNQPQHF.

The chain links TRBV7-6 to TRBJ2-5, with D possibly being TRBD2 (6 bases). The CDR3 extends over 16 amino acids. Germline V gene lookup returns CDR1 SGHVS and CDR2 FNYEAQ. Trimming pared 4 bases from V and 2 bases from J, leaving 17 bases between. The DNA of the CDR3 is TGTGCCAGCAGCTCTAGGGCCCGGGACTTACAAGAGACCCAGTACTTC. Its protein product is CASSSRARDLQETQYF.

This clone appeared once. V and J are TRBV5-8 and TRBJ2-5; D remains unclear. CDR1 is SGHTS and CDR2 is YDEGEE in the germline V gene. V lost 0 bases to trimming and J lost 5 bases, with 2 bases between them. The CDR3 is 11 residues long. Written as DNA, the CDR3 is TGTGCCAGCAGCTTGGCCGAGACCCAGTACTTC. Residues: CASSLAETQYF. Full variable domain (missing parts from reference TRBV5-8 and TRBJ2-5): EAGVTQSPTHLIKTRGQQATLRCSPISGHTSVYWYQQALGLGLQFLLWYDEGEERNRGNFPPRFSGRQFPNYSSELNVNALELEDSALYLCASSLAETQYFGPGTRLLVL.

The chain combines TRBV19 with TRBJ2-2; perhaps D is TRBD1 or TRBD2 (5 bases each). CDR3 length: 14 amino acids. Germline CDR1 is LNHDA and CDR2 is SQIVND (reference sequence). V was clipped by 5 bases and J by 4 bases, with 11 bases between them. CDR3 protein: CASSAWGSTGELFF. CDR3 in DNA: TGTGCCAGTAGTGCCTGGGGGAGCACCGGGGAGCTGTTTTTT.

V is TRBV6-5 and J is TRBJ2-5; 7 bases line up with TRBD2. The CDR3 sequence is 14 residues long. Germline V gene lookup returns CDR1 MNHEY and CDR2 SVGAGI. The V gene end was trimmed by 7 bases and the J gene end by 2 bases; junction bases not matched to a gene: 7. As DNA, the CDR3 is TGTGCCAGCAAGTATGCGGGGGAGCAAGAGACCCAGTACTTC. Encoded protein: CASKYAGEQETQYF.

The gene calls are TRBV2 and TRBJ2-3; 7 bases are a match to TRBD2. Per germline, CDR1 SNHLY and CDR2 FYNNEI. The CDR3 has 19 amino acids. Losses at the gene ends were 1 base for V and 0 bases for J; bases not matched to a gene: 13. The CDR3: CASSEVLAPEYASTDTQYF. In DNA, the CDR3 is TGTGCCAGCAGTGAAGTACTAGCGCCGGAATATGCTAGCACAGATACGCAGTATTTT.

This chain links TRBV5-5 with TRBJ1-2, with D hard to call. V lost 5 bases and J lost 1, with 9 bases in between. There are 13 residues in the CDR3. Germline CDR1 reads SGHKS; CDR2 reads YYEKEE (reference sequence). CDR3 region: CASSSLSNYGYTF. CDR3 nucleotides: TGTGCCAGCAGTTCACTAAGTAACTATGGCTACACCTTC.

V usage is TRBV5-5 and J usage is TRBJ1-2; no reliable D call. V lost 0 bases and J 0 bases, leaving 6 bases between the germline ends. Germline-derived CDR1 and CDR2 are SGHKS and YYEKEE (reference sequence). There are 14 residues in the CDR3. The CDR3 region has the DNA TGTGCCAGCAGCTTGGACACAGCTAACTATGGCTACACCTTC. This translates into CASSLDTANYGYTF. The full variable domain, its missing parts supplied by reference TRBV5-5 and TRBJ1-2, is DAGVTQSPTHLIKTRGQQVTLRCSPISGHKSVSWYQQVLGQGPQFIFQYYEKEERGRGNFPDRFSARQFPNYSSELNVNALLLGDSALYLCASSLDTANYGYTFGSGTRLTVV.

V is TRBV6-1 and J is TRBJ2-2; TRBD2 agrees at 7 bases. This CDR3 spans 15 amino acids. Per the germline V gene, CDR1 is MNHNS and CDR2 is SASEGT. The J segment lost 7 bases and the V segment lost 2 bases, leaving 7 bases of the junction unmatched. The CDR3 protein is CASSETFGGSGELFF. Written as DNA, the CDR3 is TGTGCCAGCAGTGAAACCTTTGGCGGGAGCGGGGAGCTGTTTTTT.

The CDR3 sequence: CASSSNLTWSLSPYEQYV. In DNA, the CDR3 is TGTGCCAGCTCATCGAACTTGACATGGTCCCTATCACCATACGAGCAGTACGTC. This rearrangement joins TRBV18 to TRBJ2-7; no firm D call. The CDR3 sequence is 18 residues long. Deletions cut 5 bases from V and 4 bases from J, with 27 bases between. Germline V CDR1 and CDR2: KGHSH, LQKENI.

This chain uses TRBV28 with TRBJ1-4, with unresolved D. The V gene lost 2 bases and the J gene lost 10 bases, with 8 bases spanning the gap. Per the germline V gene, CDR1 is MDHEN and CDR2 is SYDVKM. This CDR3 comprises 12 residues. In DNA, the CDR3 is TGTGCCAGCAGTTTAAACAGCGGAAAACTGTTTTTT. This codes for CASSLNSGKLFF.

The CDR3 here is CASSSGTGASYNSPLHF. The DNA for the CDR3 is TGTGCCAGCAGCTCCGGGACAGGGGCCTCCTATAATTCACCCCTCCACTTT. The chain recombines TRBV7-2 with TRBJ1-6; TRBD1 matches 10 bases. The length of the CDR3 is 17 residues. J was trimmed by 0 bases and V by 4 bases; bases with no gene match: 3. CDR1 is SGHTA, CDR2 FQGNSA, per germline.

The J gene is TRBJ1-3, the V gene TRBV30; 9 bases fit TRBD1. Germline V CDR1 and CDR2: GTSNPN, SVGIG (reference sequence). The CDR3 spans 15 residues. V shed 6 bases and J 0 bases; nucleotides not matched to a gene: 6. CDR3 sequence reads: CACETGGVSGNTIYF. The CDR3, as DNA: TGTGCCTGCGAGACAGGGGGGGTCTCTGGAAACACCATATATTTT.

CDR3 coding DNA: TGCGCCAGCAGCTTGGACGGGACAGGGATGAACACCGGGGAGCTGTTTTTT. It codes for CASSLDGTGMNTGELFF. This sequence joins TRBV5-1 and TRBJ2-2, with 9 bases lining up with TRBD1. The CDR3 is made up of 17 amino acids. With V trimmed by 0 bases and J by 1 base, 4 bases remained unmatched. CDR1 and CDR2 (germline): SGHRS, YFSETQ.

The rearrangement links TRBV5-1 to TRBJ1-4; D is unresolved. CDR1 SGHRS and CDR2 YFSETQ come from the germline V gene. This CDR3 contains 16 residues. V was pared by 0 bases and J by 2 bases, with 11 bases between. The CDR3 protein is CASSLDVGGTNEKLFF. As DNA, the CDR3 is TGCGCCAGCAGCTTGGATGTCGGAGGGACTAATGAAAAACTGTTTTTT.